This T cell receptor (beta chain) derives from a study of T-cell memory formation after mild COVID-19. Study background: Largely donor-specific TCR clusters were found.

Findings and limits, study-wide: Among clones contracting day 15 to 85, CD4/CD8 was balanced, whereas later expanders leaned CD4+. Of the contracting clones, CD4+ ones lay mainly in CM and EM, and CD8+ ones in EMRA.

Using its own MiXCR run on the 5' RACE reads, TCRdb lists one record per CDR3 protein. The sample contains roughly 150,000 distinct CDR3 sequences, about an eighth of which appear only once. CDR3 size: 15 residues. Looked up from germline, CDR1 is LGHNA and CDR2 is YSLEER. The V and J ends lost 1 base and 4 bases respectively, with 12 bases between them. This clonotype was observed a handful of times. Its target is unknown. The TCR sequence derives from a man younger than 35 who had mild COVID-19 (a few samples of this study predate the infection). Cell type and time point are not known. Material: PBMCs or a T cell subset sorted from them (not recorded which). The chain couples TRBV4-3 to TRBJ2-3, with D possibly matching TRBD2 (6 bases). The CDR3 DNA reads as TGCGCCAGCAGCCAAGCGCCGCCGGGGGCAGATACGCAGTATTTT. This translates into CASSQAPPGADTQYF.